The 20 T cell receptor beta chains listed next were all sequenced from one sample in a study of blood T cell repertoires in COVID-19. Assay: immunoSEQ multiplex PCR; the TCRdb copy retains only in-frame clones and omits some. Counted here are fewer than 700,000 clones, roughly nine tenths occurring once; the ten biggest clones make up 7.8%. Sequenced input: peripheral blood. The receptors were sampled from a woman between 45 and 65 years old with COVID-19, enrolled during active disease.

The rearrangement joins TRBV4-1 to TRBJ1-1, with D maybe TRBD1 (5 bases). Germline V gives CDR1 MGHRA, CDR2 YSYEKL. CDR3 size: 14 residues. Trimming took off 0 bases at V and 4 bases at J, with 9 bases between the two ends. This CDR3 is CASSQDGGATEAFF. The CDR3 nucleotides are TGCGCCAGCAGCCAAGACGGCGGGGCCACTGAAGCTTTCTTT.

The V and J genes are TRBV2 and TRBJ2-5; 7 nucleotides match TRBD1. There are 14 residues in the CDR3. The V segment lost 9 bases and the J segment 2 bases; nucleotides outside the gene matches: 9. Germline V gene lookup returns CDR1 SNHLY and CDR2 FYNNEI. CDR3 amino acids: CASGGQDTQETQYF. Here the CDR3 DNA reads TGTGCCAGTGGAGGACAGGACACACAAGAGACCCAGTACTTC.

This chain uses TRBV30 with TRBJ1-2; 8 bases are shared with TRBD1. Trimming took 1 base from V and 4 from J; bases not matched to a gene: 2. Germline V CDR1 and CDR2: GTSNPN, SVGIG (reference sequence). This CDR3 contains 13 residues. As DNA, the CDR3 is TGTGCCTGGAGTGCCAGGGGGCTCTATGGCTACACCTTC. Translated, it gives CAWSARGLYGYTF.

Here the CDR3 reads CASSPNRDTNYGYTF. The CDR3 DNA follows: TGTGCCAGCAGCCCCAACCGGGATACTAACTATGGCTACACCTTC. This chain links TRBV27 with TRBJ1-2; no clear D gene. This CDR3 has 15 residues. Per the germline V gene, CDR1 is MNHEY and CDR2 is SMNVEV (reference sequence). The V end was cut by 6 bases, the J end by 0 bases, with 14 bases between.

This chain uses TRBV5-1 with TRBJ1-1; tentatively, D is TRBD1 (6 bases). CDR1 SGHRS and CDR2 YFSETQ come from the germline V gene. The V gene lost 2 bases and the J gene lost 1 base, with 12 bases spanning the gap. This CDR3 is 15 amino acids long. CDR3 residues: CASSLQLQGNTEAFF. The CDR3 DNA follows: TGCGCCAGCAGCTTACAACTACAGGGGAACACTGAAGCTTTCTTT.

This rearrangement joins TRBV6-5 to TRBJ1-2; unclear D gene. Trimming cost V 6 bases and J 7 bases, with 9 bases left between them. The length of the CDR3 is 11 residues. Germline V lookup: CDR1 MNHEY, CDR2 SVGAGI. The chain's CDR3 is CASRRGLGYTF. CDR3 DNA: TGTGCCAGCAGGAGAGGCCTTGGCTACACCTTC.

The CDR3 DNA sequence: TGTGCCAGCAGCTTGGGGCTCCGGGGACTAAATCAGCCCCAGCATTTT. Translating it yields CASSLGLRGLNQPQHF. The V and J genes are TRBV7-8 and TRBJ1-5; D perhaps matches TRBD1 (5 bases). V was trimmed by 3 bases and J by 4 bases, leaving 16 bases between them. The CDR3 is made up of 16 amino acids. CDR1 is SGHVS, CDR2 FQNEAQ, per germline.

The chain recombines TRBV5-1 with TRBJ2-5; the D gene is possibly TRBD2 (5 bases). This CDR3 has 13 amino acids. Trimming pared 4 bases from V and 2 bases from J, leaving 9 bases between. CDR1 and CDR2 from the germline V gene are SGHRS and YFSETQ. The CDR3 region is CASSLRGQETQYF. The CDR3 nucleotides read TGCGCCAGCAGCCTCCGCGGGCAAGAGACCCAGTACTTC.

This rearrangement joins TRBV7-2 to TRBJ2-3; 14 bases line up with TRBD2. Germline values: CDR1 SGHTA, CDR2 FQGNSA. V was pared by 5 bases and J by 0 bases, with 4 bases of the junction left unmatched. The CDR3 extends over 17 amino acids. CDR3 loop: CASSRTSGGTSTDTQYF. CDR3 sequence (DNA): TGTGCCAGCAGCCGGACTAGCGGGGGGACTAGCACAGATACGCAGTATTTT.

The CDR3 protein is CASSLGGERELFF. CDR3 in DNA: TGTGCCAGCAGCTTAGGTGGGGAGCGGGAGCTGTTTTTT. The chain couples TRBV7-8 to TRBJ2-2; D might be TRBD2 (5 bases). This CDR3 is built from 13 residues. V was shortened by 1 base and J by 9 bases, with 9 bases between the two germline ends. Germline assignment: CDR1 SGHVS and CDR2 FQNEAQ.

This sequence joins TRBV12-3 or TRBV12-4 and TRBJ2-3; TRBD1 might be the D (5 bases). V shed 7 bases and J shed 6 bases, with 5 bases lying between them. CDR3 length equals 10 residues. This CDR3 is CASKGDTQYF. CDR3 bases: TGTGCCAGCAAGGGGGATACGCAGTATTTT.

The V call is TRBV6-4, the J call TRBJ1-2; weak D call: TRBD1 (6 bases). Trimming pared 6 bases from V and 5 bases from J, leaving 16 bases between. The germline CDR1 and CDR2 sequences are MRHNA and SNTAGT. The CDR3 length is 14 residues. CDR3 amino acids: CASSPSQGRYGYTF. The CDR3 nucleotides read TGTGCCAGCAGCCCTTCCCAGGGGAGATATGGCTACACCTTC.

The chain links TRBV11-2 to TRBJ1-1; D remains unclear. Germline values: CDR1 SGHAT, CDR2 FQNNGV. There are 13 residues in the CDR3. V was cut by 3 bases and J by 3 bases, with 8 bases left in between. In DNA form, the CDR3 reads TGTGCCAGCAGCTTTGGCAGATACACTGAAGCTTTCTTT. Translating it yields CASSFGRYTEAFF.

The chain uses TRBV19 and TRBJ1-5; 7 positions match TRBD1. J lost 3 bases, V lost 4 bases, and 9 bases had no gene match. The CDR3 has 16 residues. The germline gives CDR1 LNHDA, CDR2 SQIVND (reference sequence). CDR3 loop: CASSTFLTGFNQPQHF. CDR3 nucleotides: TGTGCCAGTAGTACTTTCTTGACAGGGTTCAATCAGCCCCAGCATTTT.

This chain joins TRBV28 and TRBJ2-7; TRBD2 might be the D (5 bases). The germline gives CDR1 MDHEN, CDR2 SYDVKM. The CDR3 runs to 14 residues. V was cut by 10 bases and J by 5 bases, with 21 bases left in between. In DNA form, the CDR3 reads TGTGCCACCCGAAGGTTCGGGGAGACCCACGAGCAGTACTTC. Protein product: CATRRFGETHEQYF. Combining the CDR3 with reference TRBV28 and TRBJ2-7 gives the whole variable domain DVKVTQSSRYLVKRTGEKVFLECVQDMDHENMFWYRQDPGLGLRLIYFSYDVKMKEKGDIPEGYSVSREKKERFSLILESASTNQTSMYLCATRRFGETHEQYFGPGTRLTVT.

This chain joins TRBV28 and TRBJ2-7, with 7 bases that match TRBD1. CDR1 and CDR2 (germline): MDHEN, SYDVKM. After removal of 5 bases from V and 9 bases from J, the junction contained 13 bases not matched to a gene. CDR3 size: 14 residues. In DNA form, the CDR3 reads TGTGCCAGCAGTCTGAGGGGGCTGGGGCCAACGCAGTACTTC. It codes for CASSLRGLGPTQYF.

This clone came up once. V and J are TRBV10-3 and TRBJ2-1; 12 nucleotides match TRBD2. The CDR3 has 16 amino acids. Trimming at V came to 7 bases and at J to 4 bases, leaving 8 bases not matched to a gene. CDR1 is ENHRY, CDR2 SYGVKD, per germline. Here the CDR3 DNA reads TGTGCCATCAAAGGGACTAGCGGGCGAGATTACAATGAGCAGTTCTTC. Translated: CAIKGTSGRDYNEQFF.

This rearrangement joins TRBV7-6 to TRBJ2-1, with 14 bases fitting TRBD2. Germline V CDR1 and CDR2: SGHVS, FNYEAQ. CDR3 length: 16 residues. Trimming cost V 6 bases and J 7 bases; bases outside gene matches: 8. The chain's CDR3 is CASRPTSGGAGNEQFF. The DNA of the CDR3 is TGTGCCAGCAGACCGACTAGCGGGGGGGCTGGAAATGAGCAGTTCTTC.

The CDR3 here is CASSRGQSYEQYF. CDR3 bases: TGTGCCAGCTCGCGGGGTCAGTCCTACGAGCAGTACTTC. The gene calls are TRBV9 and TRBJ2-7; D perhaps matches TRBD2 (6 bases). The CDR3 spans 13 residues. Trimming removed 7 bases at V and 1 base at J, with 12 bases between. Per germline, CDR1 SGDLS and CDR2 YYNGEE.

The rearrangement uses TRBV19 and TRBJ1-5, with a weak D call TRBD1 (5 bases). V dropped 10 bases and J dropped 4 bases, with 17 bases sitting between them. The germline CDR1 and CDR2 sequences are LNHDA and SQIVND (reference sequence). This CDR3 is 14 amino acids long. Here the CDR3 DNA reads TGTGCCACTAAACAGGTGATTGCAAATCAGCCCCAGCATTTT. Residues: CATKQVIANQPQHF.